This T cell receptor beta chain comes out of a study of blood T cell repertoires in COVID-19. Produced via immunoSEQ multiplex PCR; TCRdb's table is partial and in-frame only. The profile shows around 140,000 clones, over 80% of them singletons. In this sample, this clone turned up a few times. V shed 6 bases and J shed 6 bases, with 11 bases lying between them. Germline loops: CDR1 MDHEN, CDR2 SYDVKM. This CDR3 spans 12 amino acids. The receptor's source is a man aged 50-60 years with active COVID-19. The chain couples TRBV28 to TRBJ1-2; unclear D gene. The sample taken for sequencing was peripheral blood. CDR3 region: CASSQDTDGYTF. CDR3 coding DNA: TGTGCCAGCAGCCAAGATACGGATGGCTACACCTTC.